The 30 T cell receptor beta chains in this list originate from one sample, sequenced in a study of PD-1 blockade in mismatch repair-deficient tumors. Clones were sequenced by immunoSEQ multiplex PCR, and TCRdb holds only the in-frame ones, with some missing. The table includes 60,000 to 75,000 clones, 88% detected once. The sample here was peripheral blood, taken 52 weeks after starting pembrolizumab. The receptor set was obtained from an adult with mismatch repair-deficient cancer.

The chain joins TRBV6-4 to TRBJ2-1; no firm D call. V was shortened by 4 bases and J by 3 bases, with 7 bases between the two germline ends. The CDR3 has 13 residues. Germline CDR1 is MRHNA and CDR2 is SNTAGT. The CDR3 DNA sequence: TGTGCCAGCAGTGTAGGAGACTACAATGAGCAGTTCTTC. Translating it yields CASSVGDYNEQFF.

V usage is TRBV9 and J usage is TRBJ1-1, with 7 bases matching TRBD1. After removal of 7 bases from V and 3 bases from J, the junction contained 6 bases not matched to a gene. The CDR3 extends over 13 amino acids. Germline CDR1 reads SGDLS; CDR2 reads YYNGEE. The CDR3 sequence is CASSQGGDTEAFF. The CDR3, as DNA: TGTGCCAGCTCCCAGGGGGGGGACACTGAAGCTTTCTTT.

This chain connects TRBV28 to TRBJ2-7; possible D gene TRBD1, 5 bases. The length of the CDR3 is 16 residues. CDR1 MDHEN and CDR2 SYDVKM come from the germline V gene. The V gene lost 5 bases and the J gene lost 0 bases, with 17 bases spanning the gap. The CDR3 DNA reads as TGTGCCAGCAGTCCTAACCGAGTAGGGGTCTCCTACGAGCAGTACTTC. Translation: CASSPNRVGVSYEQYF. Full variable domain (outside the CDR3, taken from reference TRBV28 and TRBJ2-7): DVKVTQSSRYLVKRTGEKVFLECVQDMDHENMFWYRQDPGLGLRLIYFSYDVKMKEKGDIPEGYSVSREKKERFSLILESASTNQTSMYLCASSPNRVGVSYEQYFGPGTRLTVT.

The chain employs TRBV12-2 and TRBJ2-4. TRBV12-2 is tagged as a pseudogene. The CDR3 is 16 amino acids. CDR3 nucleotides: TGTGCAAGTCGCTCCCACATCCCCGGACCCAAAAACATTCAGTACTTC. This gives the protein CASRSHIPGPKNIQYF.

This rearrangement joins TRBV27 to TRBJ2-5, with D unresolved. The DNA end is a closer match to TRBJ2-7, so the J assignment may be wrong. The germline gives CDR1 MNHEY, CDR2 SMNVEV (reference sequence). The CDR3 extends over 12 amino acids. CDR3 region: CASSSSTYEQYF. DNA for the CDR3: TGTGCCAGCAGTTCCTCTACCTACGAGCAGTACTTC.

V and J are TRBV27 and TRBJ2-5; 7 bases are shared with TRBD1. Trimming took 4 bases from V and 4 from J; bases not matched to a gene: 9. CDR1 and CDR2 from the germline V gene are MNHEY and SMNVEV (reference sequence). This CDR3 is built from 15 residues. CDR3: CASSSLDRSGETQYF. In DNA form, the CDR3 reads TGTGCCAGCAGTTCATTGGACAGGTCCGGAGAGACCCAGTACTTC.

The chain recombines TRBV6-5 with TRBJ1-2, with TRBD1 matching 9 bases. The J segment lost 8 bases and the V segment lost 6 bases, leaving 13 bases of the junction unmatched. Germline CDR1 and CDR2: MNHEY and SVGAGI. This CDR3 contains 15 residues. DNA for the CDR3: TGTGCCAGCAGGCTAAAACCCGGGACAGGGTACGGCTACACCTTC. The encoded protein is CASRLKPGTGYGYTF.

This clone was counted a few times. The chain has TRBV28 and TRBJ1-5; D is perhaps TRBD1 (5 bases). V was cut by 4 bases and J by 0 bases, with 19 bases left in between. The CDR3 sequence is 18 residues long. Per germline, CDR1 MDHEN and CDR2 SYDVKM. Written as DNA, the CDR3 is TGTGCCAGCAGTTCTTTGTTTGAGGGGAAAAATAGCAATCAGCCCCAGCATTTT. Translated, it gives CASSSLFEGKNSNQPQHF. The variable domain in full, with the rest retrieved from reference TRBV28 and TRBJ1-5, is DVKVTQSSRYLVKRTGEKVFLECVQDMDHENMFWYRQDPGLGLRLIYFSYDVKMKEKGDIPEGYSVSREKKERFSLILESASTNQTSMYLCASSSLFEGKNSNQPQHFGDGTRLSIL.

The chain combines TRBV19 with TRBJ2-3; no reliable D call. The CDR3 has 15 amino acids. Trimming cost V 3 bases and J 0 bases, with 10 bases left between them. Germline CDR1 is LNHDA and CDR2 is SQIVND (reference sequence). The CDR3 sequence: CASSIEGWSTDTQYF. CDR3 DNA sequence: TGTGCCAGTAGTATCGAAGGGTGGAGCACAGATACGCAGTATTTT. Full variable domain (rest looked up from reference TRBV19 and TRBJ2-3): DGGITQSPKYLFRKEGQNVTLSCEQNLNHDAMYWYRQDPGQGLRLIYYSQIVNDFQKGDIAEGYSVSREKKESFPLTVTSAQKNPTAFYLCASSIEGWSTDTQYFGPGTRLTVL.

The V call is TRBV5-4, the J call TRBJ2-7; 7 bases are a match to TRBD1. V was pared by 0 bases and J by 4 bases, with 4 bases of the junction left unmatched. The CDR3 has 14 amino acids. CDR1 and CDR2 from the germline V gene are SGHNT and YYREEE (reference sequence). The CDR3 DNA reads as TGTGCCAGCAGCTTGGGGGACAGCCGATACGAGCAGTACTTC. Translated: CASSLGDSRYEQYF.

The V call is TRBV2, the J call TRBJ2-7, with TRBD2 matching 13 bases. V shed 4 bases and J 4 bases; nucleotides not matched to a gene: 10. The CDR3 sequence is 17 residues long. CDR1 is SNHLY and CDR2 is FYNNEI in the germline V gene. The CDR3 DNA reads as TGTGCCAGCAGTGCCCCCGGACTAGCGGGAGCCGGGTACGAGCAGTACTTC. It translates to CASSAPGLAGAGYEQYF.

The CDR3 reads CASSSRQLYEQYF. The DNA for the CDR3 is TGTGCCAGCAGCTCCCGACAGCTCTACGAGCAGTACTTC. The gene calls are TRBV7-9 and TRBJ2-7; the D gene is possibly TRBD1 (5 bases). CDR3 length: 13 amino acids. V lost 4 bases to trimming and J lost 3 bases, with 10 bases between them. The germline V gene has CDR1 SEHNR and CDR2 FQNEAQ (reference sequence).

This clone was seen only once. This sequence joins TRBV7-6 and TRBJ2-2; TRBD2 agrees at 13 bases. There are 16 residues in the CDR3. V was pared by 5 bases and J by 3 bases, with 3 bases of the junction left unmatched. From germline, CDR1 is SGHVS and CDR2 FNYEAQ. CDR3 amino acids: CASSRGLAGHTGELFF. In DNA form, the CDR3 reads TGTGCCAGCAGCCGGGGACTAGCGGGACACACCGGGGAGCTGTTTTTT.

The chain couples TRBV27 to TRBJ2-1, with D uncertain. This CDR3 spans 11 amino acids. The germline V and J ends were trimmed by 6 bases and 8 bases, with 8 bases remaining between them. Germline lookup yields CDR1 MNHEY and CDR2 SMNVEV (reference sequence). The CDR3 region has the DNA TGTGCCAGCAGCTCCTATTATGAGCAGTTCTTC. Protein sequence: CASSSYYEQFF.

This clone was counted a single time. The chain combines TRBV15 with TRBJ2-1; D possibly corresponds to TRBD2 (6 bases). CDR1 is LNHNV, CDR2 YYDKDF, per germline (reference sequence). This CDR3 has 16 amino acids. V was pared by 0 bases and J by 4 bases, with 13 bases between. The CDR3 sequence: CATSRDLGSGYNEQFF. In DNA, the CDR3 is TGTGCCACCAGCAGAGATTTAGGGAGCGGGTACAATGAGCAGTTCTTC.

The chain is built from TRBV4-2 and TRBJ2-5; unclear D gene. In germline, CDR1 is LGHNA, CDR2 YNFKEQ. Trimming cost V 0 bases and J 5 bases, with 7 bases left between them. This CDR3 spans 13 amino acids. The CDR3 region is CASSQEGKETQYF. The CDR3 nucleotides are TGTGCCAGCAGCCAAGAGGGGAAGGAGACCCAGTACTTC.

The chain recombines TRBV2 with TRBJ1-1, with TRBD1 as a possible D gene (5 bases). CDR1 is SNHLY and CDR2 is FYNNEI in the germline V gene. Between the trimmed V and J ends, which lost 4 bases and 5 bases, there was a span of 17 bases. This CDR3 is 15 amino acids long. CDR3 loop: CASSGTLNPGTEAFF. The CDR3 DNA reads TGTGCCAGCAGTGGGACTCTGAATCCAGGGACTGAAGCTTTCTTT.

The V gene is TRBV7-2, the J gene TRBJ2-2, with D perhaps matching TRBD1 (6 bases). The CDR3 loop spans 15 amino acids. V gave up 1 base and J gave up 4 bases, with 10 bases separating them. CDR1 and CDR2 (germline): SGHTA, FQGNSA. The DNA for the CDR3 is TGTGCCAGCAGCTTAGGCACAGGGCCCACCGGGGAGCTGTTTTTT. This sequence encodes CASSLGTGPTGELFF.

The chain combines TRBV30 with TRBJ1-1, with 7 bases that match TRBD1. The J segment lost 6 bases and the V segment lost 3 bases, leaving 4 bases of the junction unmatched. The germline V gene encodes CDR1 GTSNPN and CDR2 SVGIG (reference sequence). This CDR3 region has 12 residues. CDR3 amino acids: CAWSDQGAEAFF. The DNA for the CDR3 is TGTGCCTGGAGCGATCAGGGGGCTGAAGCTTTCTTT.

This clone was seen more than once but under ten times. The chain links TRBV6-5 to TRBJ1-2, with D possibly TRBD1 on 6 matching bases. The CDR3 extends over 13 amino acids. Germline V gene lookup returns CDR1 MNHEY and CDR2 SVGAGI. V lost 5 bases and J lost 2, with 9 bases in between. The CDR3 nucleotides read TGTGCCAGCAGTCAACAGGGAAACTATGGCTACACCTTC. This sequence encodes CASSQQGNYGYTF.

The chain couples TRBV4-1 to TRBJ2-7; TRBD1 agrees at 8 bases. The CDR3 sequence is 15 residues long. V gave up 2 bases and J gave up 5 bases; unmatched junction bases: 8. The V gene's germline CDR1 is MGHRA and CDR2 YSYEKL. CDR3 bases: TGCGCCAGCAGCCAAAGTTCCAGGGGGCTCGACGAGCAGTACTTC. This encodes CASSQSSRGLDEQYF.

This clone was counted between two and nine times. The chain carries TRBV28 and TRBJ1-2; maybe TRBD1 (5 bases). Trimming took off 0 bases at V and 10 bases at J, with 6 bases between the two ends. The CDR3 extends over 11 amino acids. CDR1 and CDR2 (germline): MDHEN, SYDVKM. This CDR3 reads CASSLWGDYTF. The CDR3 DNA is TGTGCCAGCAGTTTATGGGGGGACTACACCTTC.

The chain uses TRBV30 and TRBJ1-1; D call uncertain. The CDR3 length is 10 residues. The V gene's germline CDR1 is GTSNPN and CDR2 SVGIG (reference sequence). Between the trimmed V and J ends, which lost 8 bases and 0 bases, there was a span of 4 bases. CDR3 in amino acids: CAGLNTEAFF. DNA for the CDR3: TGTGCCGGATTGAACACTGAAGCTTTCTTT.

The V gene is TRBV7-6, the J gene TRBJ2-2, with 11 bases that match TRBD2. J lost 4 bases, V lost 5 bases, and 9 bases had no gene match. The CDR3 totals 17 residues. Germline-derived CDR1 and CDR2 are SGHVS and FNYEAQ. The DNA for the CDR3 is TGTGCCAGCAGCGAGTATAGCGGGAGGGCGGGCACCGGGGAGCTGTTTTTT. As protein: CASSEYSGRAGTGELFF.

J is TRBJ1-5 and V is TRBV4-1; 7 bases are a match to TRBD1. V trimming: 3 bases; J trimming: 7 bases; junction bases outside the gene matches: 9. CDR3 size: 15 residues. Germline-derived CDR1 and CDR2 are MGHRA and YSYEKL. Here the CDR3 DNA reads TGCGCCAGCAGCCAGAGACAGGGAGGCGTGCAGCCCCAGCATTTT. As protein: CASSQRQGGVQPQHF.

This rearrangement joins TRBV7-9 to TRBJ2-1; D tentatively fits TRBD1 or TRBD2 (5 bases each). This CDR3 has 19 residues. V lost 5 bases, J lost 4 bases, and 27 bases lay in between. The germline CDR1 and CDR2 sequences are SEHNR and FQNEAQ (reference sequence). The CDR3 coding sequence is TGTGCCAGCAGCCATACGAATCCTACACCGGGACGCCAGTACAATGAGCAGTTCTTC. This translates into CASSHTNPTPGRQYNEQFF.

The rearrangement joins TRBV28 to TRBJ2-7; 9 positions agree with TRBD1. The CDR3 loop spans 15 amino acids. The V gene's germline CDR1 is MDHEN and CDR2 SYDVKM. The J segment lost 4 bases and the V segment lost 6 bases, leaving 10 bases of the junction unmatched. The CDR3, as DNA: TGTGCCAGCAGATCCGCCCGGACAGGGGATTACGAGCAGTACTTC. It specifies CASRSARTGDYEQYF.

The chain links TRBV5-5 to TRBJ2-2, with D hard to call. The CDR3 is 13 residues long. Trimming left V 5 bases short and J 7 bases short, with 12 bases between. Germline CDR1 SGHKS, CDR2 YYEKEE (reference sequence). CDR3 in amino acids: CASRETQFGELFF. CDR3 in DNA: TGTGCCAGCAGGGAAACACAGTTCGGGGAGCTGTTTTTT.

The CDR3: CASSRSSSLSTDTQYF. In nucleotides, the CDR3 is TGTGCCAGCAGTCGTTCTAGCTCGCTAAGCACAGATACGCAGTATTTT. V is TRBV6-4 and J is TRBJ2-3; maybe TRBD2 (5 bases). Trimming pared 5 bases from V and 0 bases from J, leaving 15 bases between. This CDR3 contains 16 residues. Germline V gives CDR1 MRHNA, CDR2 SNTAGT.

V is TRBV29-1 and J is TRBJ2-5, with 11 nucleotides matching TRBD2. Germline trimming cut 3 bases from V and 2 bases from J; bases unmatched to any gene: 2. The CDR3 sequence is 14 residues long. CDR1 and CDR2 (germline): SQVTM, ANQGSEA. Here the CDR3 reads CSVDGTSGQETQYF. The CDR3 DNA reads TGCAGCGTTGACGGGACTAGCGGACAAGAGACCCAGTACTTC.